This T cell receptor beta chain comes out of a study of T cell repertoires in cytomegalovirus infection. Study in general: Recently identified HLA-C-restricted and well-studied HLA-B-restricted CMV epitopes were used. General study points: The cumulative frequency of public TCR beta families identified carriers of CMV plus the relevant HLA. It was HLA-C-restricted CMV-specific TCR beta clonotypes that dominated the response ex vivo.

Germline V lookup: CDR1 SNHLY, CDR2 FYNNEI. This CDR3 comprises 17 residues. V was pared by 1 base and J by 1 base, with 4 bases of the junction left unmatched. On this clonotype: Its antigen is unknown.

TCRdb fed the reads into MiXCR, producing one record per CDR3 protein. The sample lists some 320,000 distinct CDR3 sequences; approximately 32% were seen once. The chain combines TRBV2 with TRBJ2-7; 13 positions agree with TRBD2. This receptor was identified in a human donor in good health (CMV status not recorded). Some clones in this sample may be carry-over from other donors' samples. Here the sequenced sample was cultured PBMCs, taken from culture after CMV antigen stimulation. The CDR3 DNA reads as TGTGCCAGCAGTGAAGAACTAGCGGGGGGGGTTTCCTACGAGCAGTACTTC. This gives the protein CASSEELAGGVSYEQYF.